The 5 T cell receptor beta chains listed next were all sequenced from one sample in a study of human T cells and chemical hapten exposure. Total RNA was extracted from unfractionated whole blood. TCRdb recomputed calls from the 5' RACE reads with MiXCR, one row per CDR3 protein. This table has around 100,000 distinct CDR3 sequences, approximately 19% appearing once. All receptors derive from a human donor in good health.

The table lists this clonotype with a few counts. The chain links TRBV12-3 or TRBV12-4 to TRBJ1-5; D uncertain. The CDR3 length is 13 residues. V lost 6 bases and J lost 5, with 11 bases in between. The DNA of the CDR3 is TGTGCCAGCAGCCCTACGGACCATCAGCCCCAGCATTTT. Translation: CASSPTDHQPQHF.

This clonotype appeared a few times. This chain joins TRBV28 and TRBJ2-3, with D hard to call. Trimming removed 6 bases at V and 4 bases at J, with 11 bases between. The CDR3 runs 13 residues. Germline-derived CDR1 and CDR2 are MDHEN and SYDVKM. The CDR3 nucleotides are TGTGCCAGCAGCTTGGTAGCCCCAGATACGCAGTATTTT. It codes for CASSLVAPDTQYF.

The chain couples TRBV24-1 to TRBJ2-5, with 10 bases aligning to TRBD2. The germline V gene has CDR1 KGHDR and CDR2 SFDVKD. Trimming at V came to 1 base and at J to 5 bases, leaving 6 bases not matched to a gene. The CDR3 covers 16 residues. The chain's CDR3 is CATSDFESGRGETQYF. The CDR3 coding sequence is TGTGCCACCAGTGATTTTGAGAGCGGGAGGGGGGAGACCCAGTACTTC.

V gene TRBV15 combines with J gene TRBJ2-1; 7 bases align to TRBD2. Trimming cost V 0 bases and J 4 bases; bases outside gene matches: 6. Germline V gene lookup returns CDR1 LNHNV and CDR2 YYDKDF (reference sequence). The CDR3 has 16 residues. The CDR3 DNA reads TGTGCCACCAGCAGAGATCGGCCTAGCGGATACAATGAGCAGTTCTTC. Amino acids: CATSRDRPSGYNEQFF.

This clonotype came up a few times. The chain links TRBV12-3 or TRBV12-4 to TRBJ2-7, with TRBD2 matching 12 bases. J gave up 6 bases and V 7 bases, and 10 bases lay outside the gene matches. This CDR3 comprises 15 residues. The CDR3 DNA sequence: TGTGCCAGCAAACTAGCGGGAGGCCCTCAGATCGAGCAGTACTTC. Protein: CASKLAGGPQIEQYF.